This TCR beta chain is from a study of OX40 agonist ivuxolimab in advanced cancers. Turning to the study itself: Participants could have had prior anti-PD-1, anti-PD-L1 or anti-CTLA-4 therapy, and roughly 39% had some. Broader study findings: Relative to CD4+, CD8+ T cells held more expanded clones on average. Clones of CD4+ and CD8+ blood T cells grew by week 6 at doses of 0.1 to 3.0 mg/kg.

A note on this clone: As yet, its antigen is unknown.

Produced via immunoSEQ multiplex PCR; TCRdb's table is partial and in-frame only. The sample has roughly 17,000 clones, around 86% seen once. A history of autoimmune disease or systemic immunosuppression excluded patients. The V end lost 5 bases, the J end lost 5 bases, and 13 bases lay between the germline ends. This CDR3 comprises 14 residues. Germline V gives CDR1 PRHDT, CDR2 FYEKMQ (reference sequence). The sample consisted of CD4+ or CD8+ T cells sorted from blood, taken in a trial of the OX40 agonist ivuxolimab. The origin of this receptor is an adult with an advanced solid tumor such as melanoma, head and neck, liver or kidney cancer. The chain uses TRBV13 and TRBJ1-5; D may be TRBD1 (5 bases). CDR3 protein: CASSPGRAHQPQHF. The CDR3 DNA reads as TGTGCCAGCAGCCCCGGCAGGGCTCATCAGCCCCAGCATTTT.